This T cell receptor (beta chain) is from a study of blood T cells in healthy people across ages. With a J-beta primer mix and a sample-barcoded 5' primer, a second PCR ran roughly 6 to 11 cycles. TCRdb processed the 5' RACE reads anew with MiXCR; each CDR3 protein has one entry. The table has about 640,000 distinct CDR3 sequences, about 54% seen once. Germline V gene lookup returns CDR1 SNHLY and CDR2 FYNNEI. The V gene lost 9 bases and the J gene lost 5 bases, with 11 bases spanning the gap. This CDR3 is 11 amino acids long. V and J are TRBV2 and TRBJ2-7; D possibly uses TRBD1 or TRBD2 (5 bases each). The clonotype was recovered from a man aged 60 to 75 in good health. Sequencing was done on a sample of blood. CDR3 in amino acids: CARGERHEQYF. As DNA, the CDR3 is TGTGCCAGAGGGGAGCGCCACGAGCAGTACTTC.